This T cell receptor beta chain emerged from a study of human T cells and chemical hapten exposure. The overall study: Sensitizing treatment utilized 2% DPC over a 2 cm by 2 cm portion of upper inner arm skin.

In this sample, this clonotype turned up many times. Time point indicated: patch test 1, 2 weeks after DPC sensitization. Treatment here: therapeutic diphenylcyclopropenone sensitization with weekly scalp DPC. This CDR3 is built from 13 residues. V was shortened by 4 bases and J by 7 bases, with 14 bases between the two germline ends. Germline V gene data show CDR1 as SGHDT and CDR2 as YYEEEE. TCRdb redid the calling of the RACE reads with MiXCR, one entry per CDR3 protein. The table lists approximately 77,000 distinct CDR3 sequences, around 7% of them singletons. The TCR was taken from a woman aged 30 to 39 with alopecia areata. Some clones in this sample may be carry-over from other donors' samples. The chain has TRBV5-6 and TRBJ1-1; possible D gene TRBD1, 6 bases. Here the sequenced sample was whole blood, taken in connection with sensitization to the hapten diphenylcyclopropenone (DPC). The CDR3 nucleotides are TGTGCCAGCAGCCTGAGGGGGAGAATTGAAGCTTTCTTT. Protein sequence: CASSLRGRIEAFF. Looking up the rest from reference TRBV5-6 and TRBJ1-1 gives the full variable domain: DAGVTQSPTHLIKTRGQQVTLRCSPKSGHDTVSWYQQALGQGPQFIFQYYEEEERQRGNFPDRFSGHQFPNYSSELNVNALLLGDSALYLCASSLRGRIEAFFGQGTRLTVV.